These T cell receptor beta chains were read from a single sample in a study of human T cells and chemical hapten exposure. TCRdb re-derived calls from the RACE reads in MiXCR, one entry per CDR3 protein. The repertoire consists of about 200,000 distinct CDR3 sequences, with roughly a quarter occurring once and the leading ten covering over 2%. Sample: whole blood, taken in connection with sensitization to the hapten diphenylcyclopropenone (DPC). The receptors originated from a woman in her thirties or forties with alopecia areata. Some clones in this sample may be carry-over from other donors' samples. CDR3s include the opening cysteine and the closing phenylalanine or tryptophan. Each record gives: clone size, V gene, J gene, D gene, CDR3 protein, CDR3 DNA. D genes are given only for firm matches. Only part of the rows carry a size: once, few, many, or a class if the clone is expanded.

few,TRBV12-3/TRBV12-4,TRBJ2-5,-,CASTGGRQTQYF,TGTGCCAGCACCGGAGGGCGGCAGACCCAGTACTTC
few,TRBV20-1,TRBJ2-5,TRBD2,CSASRLAGSLTFGETQYF,TGCAGTGCTTCCCGACTAGCGGGAAGCCTGACCTTTGGGGAGACCCAGTACTTC
few,TRBV28,TRBJ2-7,TRBD2,CASRSPGGGTYEQYF,TGTGCCAGCAGGTCCCCCGGGGGGGGAACCTACGAGCAGTACTTC
-,TRBV29-1,TRBJ2-7,-,CATGDSYEQYF,TGCGCCACGGGAGACAGCTACGAGCAGTACTTC
few,TRBV29-1,TRBJ1-1,-,CSVIEENTEAFF,TGCAGCGTCATAGAGGAGAACACTGAAGCTTTCTTT
-,TRBV5-8,TRBJ2-2,-,CASSPLSRRLNTGELFF,TGTGCCAGCAGCCCCTTGAGTCGCAGGTTGAACACCGGGGAGCTGTTTTTT
-,TRBV4-2,TRBJ2-1,TRBD2,CASSQDSLAVSYNEQFF,TGTGCCAGCAGCCAAGACTCTCTAGCGGTCTCCTACAATGAGCAGTTCTTC
many,TRBV29-1,TRBJ2-1,-,CSVALLEGDEQFF,TGCAGCGTTGCCCTTCTGGAGGGGGATGAGCAGTTCTTC
-,TRBV28,TRBJ2-7,-,CASSFVASYEQYF,TGTGCCAGCAGTTTCGTGGCCTCCTACGAGCAGTACTTC
once,TRBV28,TRBJ1-4,TRBD1,CASSLDQGARSNEKLFF,TGTGCCAGCAGTTTAGATCAGGGGGCACGATCTAATGAAAAACTGTTTTTT
-,TRBV20-1,TRBJ2-2,TRBD2,CSASPRTSGTGELFF,TGCAGTGCTAGTCCCCGGACTAGCGGCACCGGGGAGCTGTTTTTT
-,TRBV7-8,TRBJ2-3,TRBD2,CASSPGLAGVGGDTQYF,TGTGCCAGCAGCCCAGGACTAGCGGGAGTGGGGGGAGATACGCAGTATTTT
few,TRBV27,TRBJ2-7,TRBD2,CASRGPSGSYEQYF,TGTGCCAGCAGGGGGCCTAGCGGATCCTACGAGCAGTACTTC
many,TRBV4-2,TRBJ2-7,-,CASSQVGTHYEQYF,TGTGCCAGCAGCCAAGTCGGGACTCACTACGAGCAGTACTTC
-,TRBV3-1,TRBJ1-1,-,CASSQDLQGQSPNTEAFF,TGTGCCAGCAGCCAAGATCTGCAGGGGCAGTCGCCGAACACTGAAGCTTTCTTT
-,TRBV5-1,TRBJ2-2,TRBD1,CASKDRVDTGELFF,TGCGCCAGCAAAGACAGGGTCGACACCGGGGAGCTGTTTTTT
-,TRBV5-1,TRBJ2-5,-,CASSLDFQETQYF,TGCGCCAGCAGCTTGGACTTTCAAGAGACCCAGTACTTC
-,TRBV7-3,TRBJ2-5,-,CASSLLGGATQYF,TGTGCCAGCAGCTTACTAGGTGGAGCGACCCAGTACTTC
few,TRBV6-2/TRBV6-3,TRBJ1-1,-,CASYRQMNTEAFF,TGTGCCAGCTATCGGCAGATGAACACTGAAGCTTTCTTT
-,TRBV12-3/TRBV12-4,TRBJ2-2,-,CASSLSGNTGELFF,TGTGCCAGCAGTTTGTCCGGGAACACCGGGGAGCTGTTTTTT
-,TRBV3-1,TRBJ2-1,-,CASSPQIGTHNEQFF,TGTGCCAGCAGCCCCCAAATAGGAACCCACAATGAGCAGTTCTTC
many,TRBV29-1,TRBJ2-5,TRBD2,CSVGTSGQETQYF,TGCAGCGTCGGGACTAGCGGCCAAGAGACCCAGTACTTC
-,TRBV27,TRBJ2-7,-,CASSLTGARVPYEQYF,TGTGCCAGCAGTTTAACAGGAGCACGGGTTCCCTACGAGCAGTACTTC
-,TRBV3-1,TRBJ1-6,-,CASSQRGNSPLHF,TGTGCCAGCAGCCAACGAGGGAATTCACCCCTCCACTTT
-,TRBV7-2,TRBJ2-1,-,CASSLAVARTYNEQFF,TGTGCCAGCAGCTTAGCGGTAGCGAGGACCTACAATGAGCAGTTCTTC
-,TRBV5-1,TRBJ2-3,-,CASSLPGSDTQYF,TGCGCCAGCAGCTTGCCCGGTTCGGATACGCAGTATTTT
few,TRBV28,TRBJ2-3,TRBD2,CASSWRGASFFDTQYF,TGTGCCAGCAGCTGGCGGGGGGCTAGCTTCTTTGATACGCAGTATTTT
-,TRBV29-1,TRBJ1-2,-,CSSDEGGNGYTF,TGCAGCTCCGACGAGGGAGGGAATGGCTACACCTTC
-,TRBV4-3,TRBJ2-7,TRBD1,CASSHLGGTGGVEQYF,TGCGCCAGCAGCCACCTTGGCGGGACAGGGGGAGTCGAGCAGTACTTC
few,TRBV7-6,TRBJ1-1,-,CASSLGGVDTEAFF,TGTGCCAGCAGCTTGGGGGGGGTGGACACTGAAGCTTTCTTT
few,TRBV4-2,TRBJ2-7,-,CASSQVDHSYEQYF,TGTGCCAGCAGCCAAGTCGACCATTCCTACGAGCAGTACTTC
-,TRBV7-2,TRBJ2-1,-,CASSLVSGASYNEQFF,TGTGCCAGCAGCTTAGTTTCGGGGGCGTCCTACAATGAGCAGTTCTTC
few,TRBV12-3/TRBV12-4,TRBJ1-1,-,CASSPPEEGQAFF,TGTGCCAGCAGTCCCCCGGAAGAGGGGCAAGCTTTCTTT
-,TRBV27,TRBJ1-6,-,CASSLGGGSYNSPLHF,TGTGCCAGCAGTTTAGGGGGAGGCTCCTATAATTCACCCCTCCACTTT
few,TRBV5-4,TRBJ1-1,-,CASSPFGGEGAFF,TGTGCCAGCAGCCCTTTCGGAGGTGAGGGGGCTTTCTTT
-,TRBV20-1,TRBJ2-7,-,CSARFREPYEQYF,TGCAGTGCTAGATTCAGGGAGCCCTACGAGCAGTACTTC
many,TRBV20-1,TRBJ1-2,TRBD1,CSASFLQGIYGYTF,TGCAGTGCTAGTTTCTTACAGGGGATCTATGGCTACACCTTC
many,TRBV6-6,TRBJ1-2,-,CASSYRVNYGYTF,TGTGCCAGCAGTTACAGGGTAAACTATGGCTACACCTTC
-,TRBV4-2,TRBJ2-5,-,CASSQGTARETQYF,TGTGCCAGCAGCCAAGGGACTGCCCGAGAGACCCAGTACTTC
-,TRBV3-1,TRBJ2-2,TRBD1,CASSRQGNTGELFF,TGTGCCAGCAGCAGACAGGGGAACACCGGGGAGCTGTTTTTT
few,TRBV7-2,TRBJ2-3,-,CASSRPGDTQYF,TGTGCCAGCAGCCGTCCGGGGGATACGCAGTATTTT
once,TRBV2,TRBJ2-3,-,CASSLKTETDTQYF,TGTGCCAGCAGCCTAAAGACAGAAACAGATACGCAGTATTTT
few,TRBV7-2,TRBJ1-3,-,CASSPARNSGNTIYF,TGTGCCAGCAGTCCTGCCAGAAACTCTGGAAACACCATATATTTT
few,TRBV28,TRBJ2-7,-,CASSLRGRSYEQYF,TGTGCCAGCAGTTTACGGGGACGAAGCTACGAGCAGTACTTC
-,TRBV7-2,TRBJ2-4,TRBD1,CASSLIGADRGYIQYF,TGTGCCAGCAGCTTAATTGGCGCGGACAGGGGGTACATTCAGTACTTC
-,TRBV6-5,TRBJ1-5,-,CASSTQGGQPQHF,TGTGCCAGCAGTACGCAGGGTGGTCAGCCCCAGCATTTT
few,TRBV25-1,TRBJ1-2,TRBD1,CASSASQTGDGYTF,TGTGCCAGCAGTGCCAGCCAGACAGGGGACGGCTACACCTTC
-,TRBV28,TRBJ2-2,-,CASSLPGLGTGELFF,TGTGCCAGCAGTCTCCCCGGACTGGGCACCGGGGAGCTGTTTTTT
-,TRBV27,TRBJ1-5,-,CASRTTGLNQPQHF,TGTGCCAGCAGGACCACGGGGCTCAATCAGCCCCAGCATTTT
many,TRBV7-2,TRBJ1-6,-,CASSLDSKNSPLHF,TGTGCCAGCAGCTTGGACAGCAAAAATTCACCCCTCCACTTT